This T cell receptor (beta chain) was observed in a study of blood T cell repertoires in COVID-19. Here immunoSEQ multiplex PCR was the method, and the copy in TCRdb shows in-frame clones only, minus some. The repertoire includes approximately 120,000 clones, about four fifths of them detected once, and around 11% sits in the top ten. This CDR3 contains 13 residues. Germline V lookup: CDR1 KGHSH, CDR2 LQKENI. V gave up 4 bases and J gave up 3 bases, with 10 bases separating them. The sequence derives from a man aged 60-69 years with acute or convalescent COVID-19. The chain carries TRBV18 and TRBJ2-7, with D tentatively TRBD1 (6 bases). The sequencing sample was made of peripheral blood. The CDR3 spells CASSQDSFYEQYF. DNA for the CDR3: TGTGCCAGCTCACAGGACAGCTTCTACGAGCAGTACTTC.